This passage covers 16 T cell receptor beta chains from one sample sequenced in a study of T cells in Graves' hyperthyroidism and ophthalmopathy. TCR beta CDR3 sequences were amplified from RNA transcripts. First-round RT-PCR with HTBI primers amplified the TCR CDR3 region. TCRdb passed the multiplex PCR reads through MiXCR, listing each CDR3 protein once. The table records some 720,000 distinct CDR3 sequences, about 16% of them present only once. Specimen: blood. Every receptor here comes from a man between 18 and 35 years old with Graves' hyperthyroidism.

This clonotype was observed a few times. The chain combines TRBV25-1 with TRBJ1-2, with D uncertain. The CDR3 extends over 14 amino acids. Germline lookup yields CDR1 MGHDK and CDR2 SYGVNS. Trimming took 6 bases from V and 4 from J, leaving 15 bases between them. The CDR3 loop reads CASSDAGNLYGYTF. CDR3 sequence (DNA): TGTGCCAGCAGCGATGCAGGAAACCTCTATGGCTACACCTTC.

Many counts were recorded for this clonotype. DNA for the CDR3: TGTGCCAGCAGTCCTCCTTCGACAGTGGACCCTTATAATTCACCCCTCCACTTT. Its translation is CASSPPSTVDPYNSPLHF. This chain joins TRBV28 and TRBJ1-6, with D possibly matching TRBD1 (5 bases). From germline, CDR1 is MDHEN and CDR2 SYDVKM. The germline V and J ends were trimmed by 5 bases and 4 bases, with 21 bases remaining between them. This CDR3 has 18 amino acids.

V gene TRBV4-1 combines with J gene TRBJ1-1; 12 bases agree with TRBD1. The CDR3 is 17 amino acids. J was trimmed by 5 bases and V by 4 bases; bases with no gene match: 11. Germline CDR1 MGHRA, CDR2 YSYEKL. CDR3 in DNA: TGCGCCAGCAGCCGCCGGGACAGGGGGCAACTAAGTACTGAAGCTTTCTTT. Amino acids: CASSRRDRGQLSTEAFF.

This clonotype was picked up a small number of times. The chain couples TRBV27 to TRBJ2-7; D is perhaps TRBD2 (6 bases). The germline V gene has CDR1 MNHEY and CDR2 SMNVEV (reference sequence). The germline V and J ends were trimmed by 6 bases and 4 bases, with 13 bases remaining between them. The CDR3 runs to 13 residues. The DNA for the CDR3 is TGTGCCAGCAGCCCGGGGAGGTTTTACGAGCAGTACTTC. Its translation is CASSPGRFYEQYF.

V gene TRBV4-1 combines with J gene TRBJ1-5; D gene ambiguous. Germline V gives CDR1 MGHRA, CDR2 YSYEKL. The V gene lost 3 bases and the J gene lost 4 bases, with 13 bases spanning the gap. The length of the CDR3 is 15 residues. The CDR3 loop reads CASSQRGLGNQPQHF. In nucleotides, the CDR3 is TGCGCCAGCAGCCAGCGGGGTTTGGGGAATCAGCCCCAGCATTTT.

This clonotype was seen more than once but under ten times. The genes are TRBV5-6 and TRBJ2-7; D ambiguous. Trimming removed 2 bases at V and 5 bases at J, with 11 bases between. This CDR3 has 13 amino acids. CDR1 SGHDT and CDR2 YYEEEE come from the germline V gene. CDR3 sequence: CASSFLGPDEQYF. For the CDR3, the DNA is TGTGCCAGCAGCTTCCTAGGGCCAGACGAGCAGTACTTC.

There are a few counts of this clonotype. The chain uses TRBV18 and TRBJ2-1, with 16 bases that match TRBD2. The CDR3 covers 15 residues. Trimming at V came to 3 bases and at J to 14 bases, leaving 7 bases not matched to a gene. Germline-derived CDR1 and CDR2 are KGHSH and LQKENI. This CDR3 reads CASSPGLAGGPRKFF. CDR3 sequence (DNA): TGTGCCAGCTCACCGGGACTAGCGGGAGGGCCCCGTAAGTTCTTC.

The gene calls are TRBV7-3 and TRBJ2-6; D possibly uses TRBD1 or TRBD2 (5 bases each). This CDR3 contains 17 residues. Germline CDR1 SGHTA, CDR2 FQGTGA. Trimming took 5 bases from V and 0 from J, leaving 14 bases between them. The CDR3 nucleotides are TGTGCCAGCAGCCAAGACTACAGGAGCTCTGGGGCCAACGTCCTGACTTTC. This sequence encodes CASSQDYRSSGANVLTF.

In DNA form, the CDR3 reads TGCAGTGCTAGAGACAGGGGGCGAGGATGGGAGCAGTACTTC. It is translated as CSARDRGRGWEQYF. The J gene is TRBJ2-7, the V gene TRBV20-1; the match to TRBD1 covers 8 bases. V dropped 0 bases and J dropped 7; count of bases not matched to a gene: 8. Looked up from germline, CDR1 is DFQATT and CDR2 is SNEGSKA (reference sequence). The CDR3 covers 14 residues.

This clonotype was found many times. This chain connects TRBV3-1 to TRBJ2-7; 10 bases match TRBD2. With 2 bases clipped from V and 4 bases from J, the junction kept 5 bases outside the gene matches. Germline CDR1 is LGHDT and CDR2 is YNNKEL (reference sequence). There are 15 residues in the CDR3. The DNA of the CDR3 is TGTGCCAGCAGCCAAAGAGAGGGACTAGCGTACGAGCAGTACTTC. This sequence encodes CASSQREGLAYEQYF.

The chain links TRBV14 to TRBJ2-5; D remains ambiguous. The germline V and J ends were trimmed by 4 bases and 5 bases, with 14 bases remaining between them. This CDR3 comprises 14 residues. Germline V gene lookup returns CDR1 SGHDN and CDR2 FVKESK. The CDR3 coding sequence is TGTGCCAGCAGCCTTTGGGCCAAGCAGGAGACCCAGTACTTC. As protein: CASSLWAKQETQYF.

This clonotype was counted a few times. This CDR3 is CASSAGTGGDTGELFF. The DNA of the CDR3 is TGTGCCAGCAGCGCCGGGACAGGGGGCGACACCGGGGAGCTGTTTTTT. The rearrangement joins TRBV7-6 to TRBJ2-2, with 12 bases fitting TRBD1. Losses at the gene ends were 5 bases for V and 3 bases for J; bases not matched to a gene: 4. The CDR3 runs to 16 residues. Germline loops: CDR1 SGHVS, CDR2 FNYEAQ.

The genes are TRBV28 and TRBJ2-1; a weak D match, TRBD2 (5 bases). The CDR3 has 14 residues. Trimming cost V 2 bases and J 10 bases, with 15 bases left between them. Germline V gene sequence: CDR1 MDHEN, CDR2 SYDVKM. The CDR3 coding sequence is TGTGCCAGCAGTTTACTGACTACGCGTAAGGAGCAGTTCTTC. Translation: CASSLLTTRKEQFF.

Details on this clonotype: Since a much larger clone is just one base distant, this may be a read error. The rearrangement links TRBV6-2 or TRBV6-3 to TRBJ2-3, with D unresolved. The CDR3 is 13 residues long. CDR1 and CDR2 from the germline V gene are MNHEY and SVGEGT. V gave up 7 bases and J gave up 3 bases, with 11 bases separating them. Written as DNA, the CDR3 is TGTGCCAGCACCCCGAGGTTAACAGATACGCAGTATTTT. It translates to CASTPRLTDTQYF.

The rearrangement links TRBV10-3 to TRBJ2-7, with a tentative D call TRBD1 (6 bases). The CDR3 extends over 12 amino acids. V was clipped by 7 bases and J by 3 bases, with 10 bases between them. Germline V gene sequence: CDR1 ENHRY, CDR2 SYGVKD. CDR3 loop: CAITTGLYEQYF. CDR3 DNA: TGTGCCATCACCACAGGGCTCTACGAGCAGTACTTC.

The chain has TRBV7-7 and TRBJ2-1; 7 bases are a match to TRBD2. In germline, CDR1 is SSHAT, CDR2 FNYEAQ (reference sequence). The CDR3 is 17 residues long. V lost 0 bases, J lost 0 bases, and 5 bases stayed unmatched. The CDR3 reads CASSLAPAGSSYNEQFF. The CDR3, as DNA: TGTGCCAGCAGCTTAGCACCAGCGGGGAGCTCCTACAATGAGCAGTTCTTC.